Below are 2 T cell receptor beta chains sequenced from a single sample in a study of blood T cells in healthy people across ages. Then a second PCR, running about 6 to 12 cycles, was carried out with a sample-barcoded 5' primer and a J-beta primer mix. TCRdb re-called the 5' RACE reads with MiXCR, one entry per CDR3 protein. Counted here are about 640,000 distinct CDR3 sequences, under 70% occurring once; the ten biggest clones make up roughly 34%. Sequenced sample: blood. The receptors shown here come from a man in his sixties in good health.

This rearrangement joins TRBV27 to TRBJ2-7, with D possibly being TRBD1 or TRBD2 (5 bases each). V lost 8 bases to trimming and J lost 3 bases, with 11 bases between them. CDR1 MNHEY and CDR2 SMNVEV come from the germline V gene (reference sequence). The CDR3 has 12 amino acids. Here the CDR3 DNA reads TGTGCCAGCTGGGGCGGGCACTACGAGCAGTACTTC. This translates into CASWGGHYEQYF.

The chain is built from TRBV5-1 and TRBJ1-1; maybe TRBD1 (5 bases). CDR3 length: 13 residues. The V end was cut by 1 base, the J end by 11 bases, with 15 bases between. Germline V gives CDR1 SGHRS, CDR2 YFSETQ. CDR3 region: CASSLSGPGEAFF. Here the CDR3 DNA reads TGCGCCAGCAGCTTGTCAGGGCCCGGGGAGGCTTTCTTT.